The clone carrying this TCR beta chain has just a few counts. Its antigen is unknown. The data were taken from a study of T cell repertoires in cytomegalovirus infection. One entry per CDR3 protein results from TCRdb running MiXCR on the reads. Among roughly 920,000 distinct CDR3 sequences listed, less than 40% were seen once. In germline, CDR1 is SGHDN, CDR2 FVKESK. V was trimmed by 3 bases and J by 4 bases, leaving 18 bases between them. CDR3 length equals 16 residues. This receptor was obtained from a human donor in good health (CMV status not recorded). Some clones in this sample may be carry-over from other donors' samples. The chain couples TRBV14 to TRBJ2-5, with D possibly called TRBD1 or TRBD2 (5 bases each). Sequenced here: cultured CD8+ T cells from PBMCs, sampled from culture after CMV antigen stimulation. The CDR3 DNA reads as TGTGCCAGCAGCCAGCACCGGGACGGCTATCGAGAGACCCAGTACTTC. Its protein is CASSQHRDGYRETQYF.